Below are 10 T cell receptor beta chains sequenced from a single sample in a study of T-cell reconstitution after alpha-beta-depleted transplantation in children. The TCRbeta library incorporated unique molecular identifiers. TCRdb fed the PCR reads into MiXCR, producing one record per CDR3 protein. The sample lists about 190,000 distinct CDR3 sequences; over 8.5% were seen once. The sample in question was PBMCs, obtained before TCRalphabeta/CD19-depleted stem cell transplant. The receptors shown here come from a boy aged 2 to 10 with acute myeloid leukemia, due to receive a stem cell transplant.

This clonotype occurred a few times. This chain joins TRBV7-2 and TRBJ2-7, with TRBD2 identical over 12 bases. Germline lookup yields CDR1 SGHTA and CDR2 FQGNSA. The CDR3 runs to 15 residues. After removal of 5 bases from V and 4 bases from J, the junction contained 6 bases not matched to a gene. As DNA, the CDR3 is TGTGCCAGCAGCCGGACTAGCGGGGTAGAATACGAGCAGTACGTC. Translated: CASSRTSGVEYEQYV.

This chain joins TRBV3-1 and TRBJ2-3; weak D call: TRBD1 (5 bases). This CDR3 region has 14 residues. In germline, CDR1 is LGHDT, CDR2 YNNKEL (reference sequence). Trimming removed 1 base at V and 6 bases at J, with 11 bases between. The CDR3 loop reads CASSQGVGVDTQYF. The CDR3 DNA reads TGTGCCAGCAGCCAAGGGGTAGGGGTGGATACGCAGTATTTT.

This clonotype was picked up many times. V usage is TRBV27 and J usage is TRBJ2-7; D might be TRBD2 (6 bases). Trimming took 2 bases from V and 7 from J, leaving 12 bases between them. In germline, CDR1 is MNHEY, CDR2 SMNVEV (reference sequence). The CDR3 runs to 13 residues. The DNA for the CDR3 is TGTGCCAGCAGTTTAGTTGGCGGGGTTGAGCAGTACGTC. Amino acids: CASSLVGGVEQYV.

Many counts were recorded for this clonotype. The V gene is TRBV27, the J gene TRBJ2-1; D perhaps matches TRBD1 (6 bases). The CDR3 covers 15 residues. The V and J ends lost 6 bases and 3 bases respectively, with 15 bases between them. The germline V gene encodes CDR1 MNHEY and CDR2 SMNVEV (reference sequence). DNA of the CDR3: TGTGCCAGCAGCGTGGACAGATTTAGCTACAATGAGCAGTTCTTC. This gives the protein CASSVDRFSYNEQFF.

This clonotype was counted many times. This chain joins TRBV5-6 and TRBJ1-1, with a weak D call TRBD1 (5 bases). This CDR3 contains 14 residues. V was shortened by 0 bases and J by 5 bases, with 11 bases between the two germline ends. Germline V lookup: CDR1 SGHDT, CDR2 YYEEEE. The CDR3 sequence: CASSLGGLGTEAFF. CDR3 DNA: TGTGCCAGCAGCTTGGGGGGCCTTGGGACTGAAGCTTTCTTT.

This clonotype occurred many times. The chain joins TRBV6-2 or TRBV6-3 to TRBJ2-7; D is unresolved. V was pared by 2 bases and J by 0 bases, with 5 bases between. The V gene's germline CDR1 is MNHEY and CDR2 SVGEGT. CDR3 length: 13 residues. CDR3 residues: CASSYGISYEQYF. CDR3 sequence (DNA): TGTGCCAGCAGTTACGGGATCTCCTACGAGCAGTACTTC.

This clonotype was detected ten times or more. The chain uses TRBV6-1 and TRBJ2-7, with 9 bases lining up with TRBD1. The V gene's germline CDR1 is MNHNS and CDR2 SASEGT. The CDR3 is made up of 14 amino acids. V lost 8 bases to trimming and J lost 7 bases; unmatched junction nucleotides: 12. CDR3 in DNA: TGTGCCAGCGCAGAGAACAGGGGGCCGGGGGAGCAGTACTTC. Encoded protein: CASAENRGPGEQYF.

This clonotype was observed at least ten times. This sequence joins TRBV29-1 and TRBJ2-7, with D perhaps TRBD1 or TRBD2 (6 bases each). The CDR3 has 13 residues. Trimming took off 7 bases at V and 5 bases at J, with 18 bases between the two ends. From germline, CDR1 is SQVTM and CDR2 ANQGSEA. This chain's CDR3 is CSAGGRLGNEQYF. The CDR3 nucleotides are TGCAGCGCCGGGGGCAGGTTGGGGAACGAGCAGTACTTC.

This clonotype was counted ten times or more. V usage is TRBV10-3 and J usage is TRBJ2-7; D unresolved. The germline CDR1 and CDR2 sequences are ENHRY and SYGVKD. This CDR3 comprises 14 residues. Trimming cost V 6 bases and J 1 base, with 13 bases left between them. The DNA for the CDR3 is TGTGCCATCAGCCCAGGCCAGCTTTCCTACGAGCAGTACTTC. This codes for CAISPGQLSYEQYF.

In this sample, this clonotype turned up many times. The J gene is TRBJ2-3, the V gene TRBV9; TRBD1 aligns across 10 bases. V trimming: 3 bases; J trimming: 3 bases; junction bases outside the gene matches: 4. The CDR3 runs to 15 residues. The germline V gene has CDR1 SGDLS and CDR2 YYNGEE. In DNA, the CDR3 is TGTGCCAGCAGCGAATGGGACAGGGGTACAGATACGCAGTATTTT. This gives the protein CASSEWDRGTDTQYF.